Presented here are 17 T cell receptor beta chains from one specimen sequenced in a study of cytomegalovirus exposure and HLA in healthy donors. 60 Vbeta and 13 Jbeta primers were used in PCR. Libraries were prepared by immunoSEQ multiplex PCR; TCRdb keeps only in-frame clonotypes and omits some of them. The data show some 150,000 clones, 87% seen once. What was sequenced was PBMCs. The receptors shown here come from a woman aged 25 to 45 in good health and CMV-seronegative.

This chain uses TRBV7-2 with TRBJ1-3; unclear D gene. Deletions cut 1 base from V and 2 bases from J, with 9 bases between. There are 15 residues in the CDR3. Germline V gene sequence: CDR1 SGHTA, CDR2 FQGNSA. CDR3 residues: CASSLVANTGNTIYF. The CDR3 DNA is TGTGCCAGCAGCTTAGTAGCCAACACTGGAAACACCATATATTTT.

This clone is a singleton in its sample. The chain employs TRBV30 and TRBJ1-5, with D tentatively TRBD1 (6 bases). V was pared by 5 bases and J by 1 base, with 9 bases between. Germline CDR1 and CDR2: GTSNPN and SVGIG (reference sequence). The CDR3 covers 13 residues. CDR3 bases: TGTGCCTGGGCTGGACAGAGCAATCAGCCCCAGCATTTT. This translates into CAWAGQSNQPQHF.

The sample holds a few counts of this clone. The same CDR3 can be traced to other DNA sequences in this sample. This chain connects TRBV5-1 to TRBJ1-2, with 8 positions matching TRBD1. Germline CDR1 reads SGHRS; CDR2 reads YFSETQ. The CDR3 has 13 amino acids. Unmatched junction bases numbered 4, after V lost 2 bases and J lost 7 bases. CDR3 nucleotides: TGCGCCAGCAGCTTTGGACAGGGTGGTGGCTACACCTTC. As protein: CASSFGQGGGYTF.

V is TRBV11-2 and J is TRBJ2-7, with D perhaps TRBD1 (5 bases). Per germline, CDR1 SGHAT and CDR2 FQNNGV. The V end lost 4 bases, the J end lost 6 bases, and 13 bases lay between the germline ends. This CDR3 has 13 residues. The CDR3 spells CASSSSRVSEQYF. The CDR3 DNA follows: TGTGCCAGCAGCTCCTCCAGGGTTAGCGAGCAGTACTTC.

The CDR3 loop is CASSQEGRYNEQFF. Here the CDR3 DNA reads TGCGCCAGCAGCCAAGAGGGCCGATACAATGAGCAGTTCTTC. The J gene is TRBJ2-1, the V gene TRBV4-1; D is undetermined. CDR1 is MGHRA, CDR2 YSYEKL, per germline. The CDR3 spans 14 residues. V was shortened by 0 bases and J by 4 bases, with 7 bases between the two germline ends.

This clone was seen only once. V is TRBV7-9 and J is TRBJ2-5; 10 bases agree with TRBD2. V was clipped by 5 bases and J by 2 bases; unmatched bases: 8. This CDR3 comprises 16 residues. Germline CDR1 SEHNR, CDR2 FQNEAQ (reference sequence). In DNA, the CDR3 is TGTGCCAGCAGCAAACGCAGCGGGGGGGCACAAGAGACCCAGTACTTC. This translates into CASSKRSGGAQETQYF.

This sequence joins TRBV7-2 and TRBJ1-3; TRBD1 matches 7 bases. J lost 0 bases, V lost 8 bases, and 7 bases had no gene match. The CDR3 totals 15 residues. Germline V gene sequence: CDR1 SGHTA, CDR2 FQGNSA. The CDR3 is CASGTASYSGNTIYF. The CDR3 coding sequence is TGTGCCAGCGGGACAGCGAGCTACTCTGGAAACACCATATATTTT.

This chain connects TRBV19 to TRBJ2-1; TRBD1 aligns across 11 bases. Trimming cost V 10 bases and J 4 bases; bases outside gene matches: 6. The CDR3 is 14 amino acids. CDR1 is LNHDA and CDR2 is SQIVND in the germline V gene (reference sequence). CDR3: CATLGQGAYNEQFF. Here the CDR3 DNA reads TGTGCCACTCTAGGACAGGGGGCTTACAATGAGCAGTTCTTC.

The chain joins TRBV2 to TRBJ2-3; D is undetermined. The CDR3 extends over 14 amino acids. Trimming shortened V by 8 bases and J by 6 bases, and 18 bases separated the two germline ends. Germline V gene data show CDR1 as SNHLY and CDR2 as FYNNEI. The CDR3 coding sequence is TGTGCCAGCTTGCAAGGTAGCTTCGCGGATACGCAGTATTTT. This translates into CASLQGSFADTQYF.

The rearrangement uses TRBV5-4 and TRBJ2-7, with 14 bases that match TRBD2. There are 15 residues in the CDR3. After removal of 3 bases from V and 6 bases from J, the junction contained 5 bases not matched to a gene. Germline V gives CDR1 SGHNT, CDR2 YYREEE (reference sequence). The DNA for the CDR3 is TGTGCCAGCAGCTACGGACTAGCGGGAGGCCGCGAGCAGTACTTC. Protein product: CASSYGLAGGREQYF.

This chain uses TRBV27 with TRBJ1-2; no firm D call. The CDR3 extends over 12 amino acids. The germline V gene encodes CDR1 MNHEY and CDR2 SMNVEV (reference sequence). With 6 bases removed from V and 2 bases from J, the gap between germline ends came to 7 bases. Here the CDR3 reads CASRKQNYGYTF. The CDR3 DNA sequence: TGTGCCAGCAGGAAACAGAACTATGGCTACACCTTC.

The rearrangement joins TRBV15 to TRBJ2-3; TRBD2 aligns across 7 bases. The V gene's germline CDR1 is LNHNV and CDR2 YYDKDF (reference sequence). The CDR3 has 17 residues. Trimming removed 0 bases from V and 5 bases from J; junction bases left unmatched: 11. Here the CDR3 DNA reads TGTGCCACCAGCAGAGATCCCCTAGCGGCAGGGCAAGATACGCAGTATTTT. Protein: CATSRDPLAAGQDTQYF.

This clone was recorded a few times. V usage is TRBV6-5 and J usage is TRBJ1-5, with unresolved D. The CDR3 contains 15 residues. Trimming left V 5 bases short and J 5 bases short, with 16 bases between. The germline gives CDR1 MNHEY, CDR2 SVGAGI. The CDR3 coding sequence is TGTGCCAGCAGTCCCCTAGTGGAACGGGATCAGCCCCAGCATTTT. This translates into CASSPLVERDQPQHF.

The rearrangement uses TRBV5-4 and TRBJ2-3; 11 positions match TRBD2. Germline V gene sequence: CDR1 SGHNT, CDR2 YYREEE (reference sequence). This CDR3 comprises 16 residues. V lost 5 bases to trimming and J lost 5 bases; unmatched junction nucleotides: 10. The chain's CDR3 is CASSYFELAGEDTQYF. In DNA form, the CDR3 reads TGTGCCAGCAGTTATTTCGAACTAGCGGGGGAAGATACGCAGTATTTT.

The rearrangement joins TRBV2 to TRBJ2-2; possibly TRBD1 for D (6 bases). Trimming removed 5 bases from V and 2 bases from J, with 15 bases in between. Germline CDR1 reads SNHLY; CDR2 reads FYNNEI. This CDR3 spans 16 amino acids. CDR3 nucleotides: TGTGCCAGCAGTACTCGACAGGCGATAAACACCGGGGAGCTGTTTTTT. Translation gives CASSTRQAINTGELFF.

V and J are TRBV2 and TRBJ2-2, with D hard to call. This CDR3 spans 10 amino acids. CDR1 is SNHLY, CDR2 FYNNEI, per germline. V was shortened by 8 bases and J by 6 bases, with 4 bases between the two germline ends. The CDR3 spells CASSAGELFF. For the CDR3, the DNA is TGTGCCAGCTCCGCCGGGGAGCTGTTTTTT.

This rearrangement joins TRBV2 to TRBJ1-2, with a weak D call TRBD1 (5 bases). The CDR3 runs 10 residues. Germline V lookup: CDR1 SNHLY, CDR2 FYNNEI. V was clipped by 8 bases and J by 8 bases, with 9 bases between them. DNA of the CDR3: TGTGCCAGCGGGGCTGGGGGCTACACCTTC. It encodes CASGAGGYTF.